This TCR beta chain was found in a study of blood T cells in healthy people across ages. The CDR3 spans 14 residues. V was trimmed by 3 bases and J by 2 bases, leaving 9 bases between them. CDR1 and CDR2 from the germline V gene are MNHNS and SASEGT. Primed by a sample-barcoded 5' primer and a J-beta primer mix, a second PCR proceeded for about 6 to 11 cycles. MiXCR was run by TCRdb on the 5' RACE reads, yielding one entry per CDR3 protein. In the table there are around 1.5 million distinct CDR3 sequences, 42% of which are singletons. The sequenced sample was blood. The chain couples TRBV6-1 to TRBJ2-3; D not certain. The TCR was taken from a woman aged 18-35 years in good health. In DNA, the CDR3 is TGTGCCAGCAGTGAGACCTTACCCACAGATACGCAGTATTTT. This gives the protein CASSETLPTDTQYF.